Described below is a single TCR beta chain sequence and its context. The CDR3 totals 14 residues. CDR1 and CDR2 from the germline V gene are KGHSH and LQKENI. J gave up 5 bases and V 3 bases, and 6 bases lay outside the gene matches. The sample is drawn from a study of cytomegalovirus exposure and HLA in healthy donors. In the PCR, 60 Vbeta and 13 Jbeta primers were used. The data were produced by immunoSEQ multiplex PCR, yet TCRdb's version contains in-frame clones alone and is incomplete. There are around 94,000 clones in the sample; around 79% occur only once, and 4.9% lies in the top ten. This rearrangement joins TRBV18 to TRBJ2-5; 7 bases agree with TRBD2. The receptor was isolated from a woman in her thirties or forties in good health and CMV-seronegative. Source material: PBMCs. The CDR3 DNA follows: TGTGCCAGCTCACCCATGGACGGGGGGGAGACCCAGTACTTC. Amino acid sequence: CASSPMDGGETQYF. Together with reference TRBV18 and TRBJ2-5, the CDR3 gives the full variable domain: NAGVMQNPRHLVRRRGQEARLRCSPMKGHSHVYWYRQLPEEGLKFMVYLQKENIIDESGMPKERFSAEFPKEGPSILRIQQVVRGDSAAYFCASSPMDGGETQYFGPGTRLLVL.